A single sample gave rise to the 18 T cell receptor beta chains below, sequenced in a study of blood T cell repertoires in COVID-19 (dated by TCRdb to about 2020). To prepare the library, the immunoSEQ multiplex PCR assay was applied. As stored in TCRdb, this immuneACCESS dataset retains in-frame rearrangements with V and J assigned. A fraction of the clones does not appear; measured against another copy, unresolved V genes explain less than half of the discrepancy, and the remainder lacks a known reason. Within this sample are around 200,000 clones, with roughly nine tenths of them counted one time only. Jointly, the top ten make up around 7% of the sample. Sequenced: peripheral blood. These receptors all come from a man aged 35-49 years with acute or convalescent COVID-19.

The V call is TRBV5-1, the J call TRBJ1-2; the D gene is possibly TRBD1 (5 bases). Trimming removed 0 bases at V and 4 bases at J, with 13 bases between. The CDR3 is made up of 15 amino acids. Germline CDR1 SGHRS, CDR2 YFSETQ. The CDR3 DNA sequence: TGCGCCAGCAGCTTGGCCCAGGGCGGGGGCTATGGCTACACCTTC. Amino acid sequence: CASSLAQGGGYGYTF.

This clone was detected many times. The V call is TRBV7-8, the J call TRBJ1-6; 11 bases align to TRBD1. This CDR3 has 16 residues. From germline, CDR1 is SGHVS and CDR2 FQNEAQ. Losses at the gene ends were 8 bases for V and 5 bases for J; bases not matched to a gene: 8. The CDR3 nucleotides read TGTGCCAGCTTAGGGACAGGGGGAATAGATAATTCACCCCTCCACTTT. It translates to CASLGTGGIDNSPLHF. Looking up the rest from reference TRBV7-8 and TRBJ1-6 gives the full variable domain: GAGVSQSPRYKVAKRGQDVALRCDPISGHVSLFWYQQALGQGPEFLTYFQNEAQLDKSGLPSDRFFAERPEGSVSTLKIQRTQQEDSAVYLCASLGTGGIDNSPLHFGNGTRLTVT.

The CDR3 sequence is CASSGLAIGETQYF. The CDR3 DNA is TGTGCCAGTTCGGGACTAGCTATTGGAGAGACCCAGTACTTC. The V and J genes are TRBV2 and TRBJ2-5, with TRBD2 identical over 9 bases. Germline CDR1 and CDR2: SNHLY and FYNNEI. The CDR3 contains 14 residues. Losses at the gene ends were 9 bases for V and 4 bases for J; bases not matched to a gene: 9.

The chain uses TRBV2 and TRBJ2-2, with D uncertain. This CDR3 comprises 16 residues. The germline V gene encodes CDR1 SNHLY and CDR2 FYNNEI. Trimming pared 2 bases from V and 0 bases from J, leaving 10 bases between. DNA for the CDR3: TGTGCCAGCAGTGAATTAGAGACATCGAACACCGGGGAGCTGTTTTTT. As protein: CASSELETSNTGELFF.

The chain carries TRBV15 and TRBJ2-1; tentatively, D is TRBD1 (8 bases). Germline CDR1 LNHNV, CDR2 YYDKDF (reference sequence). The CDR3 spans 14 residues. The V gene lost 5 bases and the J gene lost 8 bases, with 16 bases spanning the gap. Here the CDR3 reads CATSQDRGGDEQFF. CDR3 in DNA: TGTGCCACCAGCCAAGACAGGGGAGGGGATGAGCAGTTCTTC.

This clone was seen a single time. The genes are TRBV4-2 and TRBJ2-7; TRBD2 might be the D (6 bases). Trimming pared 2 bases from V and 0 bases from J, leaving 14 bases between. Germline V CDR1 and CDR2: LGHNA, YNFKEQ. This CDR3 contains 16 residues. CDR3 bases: TGTGCCAGCAGCCAAAAGGAGGGTCCTCACTCCTACGAGCAGTACTTC. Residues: CASSQKEGPHSYEQYF.

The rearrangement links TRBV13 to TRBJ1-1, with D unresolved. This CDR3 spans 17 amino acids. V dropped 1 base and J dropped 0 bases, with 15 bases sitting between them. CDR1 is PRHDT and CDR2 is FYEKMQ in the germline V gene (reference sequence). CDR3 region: CASSLERQVIMNTEAFF. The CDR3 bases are TGTGCCAGCAGCTTAGAGCGGCAGGTTATAATGAACACTGAAGCTTTCTTT. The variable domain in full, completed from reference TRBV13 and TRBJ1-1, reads AAGVIQSPRHLIKEKRETATLKCYPIPRHDTVYWYQQGPGQDPQFLISFYEKMQSDKGSIPDRFSAQQFSDYHSELNMSSLELGDSALYFCASSLERQVIMNTEAFFGQGTRLTVV.

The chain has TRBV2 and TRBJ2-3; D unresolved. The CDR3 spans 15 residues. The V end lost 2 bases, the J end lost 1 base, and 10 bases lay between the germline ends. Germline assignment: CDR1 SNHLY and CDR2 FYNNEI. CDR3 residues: CASSEQRLGTDTQYF. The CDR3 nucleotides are TGTGCCAGCAGTGAACAGCGTTTAGGCACAGATACGCAGTATTTT.

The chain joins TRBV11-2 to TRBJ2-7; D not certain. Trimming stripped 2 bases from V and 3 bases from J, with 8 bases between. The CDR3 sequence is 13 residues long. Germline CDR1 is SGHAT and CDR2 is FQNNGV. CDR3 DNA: TGTGCCAGCAGCTTAAGTCTGAGCTACGAGCAGTACTTC. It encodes CASSLSLSYEQYF.

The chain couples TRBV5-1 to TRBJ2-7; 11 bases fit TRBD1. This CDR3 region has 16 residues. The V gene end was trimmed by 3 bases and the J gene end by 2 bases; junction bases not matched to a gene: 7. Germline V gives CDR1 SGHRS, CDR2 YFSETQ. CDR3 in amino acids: CASSYDPGQGAYEQYF. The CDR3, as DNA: TGCGCCAGCAGCTATGACCCGGGACAGGGGGCCTACGAGCAGTACTTC.

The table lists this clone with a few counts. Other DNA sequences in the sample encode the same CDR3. CDR3 region: CASSPGQGNSPLHF. The CDR3 nucleotides are TGTGCCAGCTCACCGGGACAGGGGAATTCACCCCTCCACTTT. The chain is built from TRBV18 and TRBJ1-6; 10 bases are shared with TRBD1. The CDR3 totals 14 residues. CDR1 KGHSH and CDR2 LQKENI come from the germline V gene. Trimming cost V 3 bases and J 7 bases; bases outside gene matches: 0.

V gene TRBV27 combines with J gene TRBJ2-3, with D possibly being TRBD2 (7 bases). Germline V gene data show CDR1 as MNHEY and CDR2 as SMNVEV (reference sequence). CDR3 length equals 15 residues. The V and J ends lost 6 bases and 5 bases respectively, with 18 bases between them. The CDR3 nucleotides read TGTGCCAGCAGGATTTGGGGGGGGCGAGAAGATACGCAGTATTTT. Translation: CASRIWGGREDTQYF.

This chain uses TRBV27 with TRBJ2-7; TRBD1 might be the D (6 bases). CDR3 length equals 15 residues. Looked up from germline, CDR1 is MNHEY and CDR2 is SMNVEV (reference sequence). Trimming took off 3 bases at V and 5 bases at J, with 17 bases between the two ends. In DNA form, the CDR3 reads TGTGCCAGCAGTTTGATGATGACCGCAGGGGACGAGCAGTACTTC. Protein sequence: CASSLMMTAGDEQYF.

CDR3 sequence reads: CASSFTGAGTEAFF. CDR3 DNA sequence: TGCGCCAGCAGCTTTACAGGAGCCGGGACTGAAGCTTTCTTT. The J gene is TRBJ1-1, the V gene TRBV5-1, with D perhaps TRBD1 (5 bases). Trimming removed 2 bases from V and 5 bases from J, with 13 bases in between. CDR3 length: 14 residues. Germline CDR1 and CDR2: SGHRS and YFSETQ.

CDR3: CASRGRTDTQYF. The CDR3 bases are TGTGCCAGCAGGGGGCGCACAGATACGCAGTATTTT. The chain links TRBV12-3 or TRBV12-4 to TRBJ2-3; TRBD1 might be the D (5 bases). V was shortened by 6 bases and J by 1 base, with 5 bases between the two germline ends. The CDR3 is 12 residues long.

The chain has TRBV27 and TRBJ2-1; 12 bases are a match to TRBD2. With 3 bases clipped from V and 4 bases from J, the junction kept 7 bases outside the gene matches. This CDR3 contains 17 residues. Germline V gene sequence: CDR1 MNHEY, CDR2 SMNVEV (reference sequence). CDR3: CASSFPGLAGVYNEQFF. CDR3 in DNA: TGTGCCAGCAGTTTTCCGGGACTAGCGGGTGTTTACAATGAGCAGTTCTTC.

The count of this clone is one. CDR3 DNA sequence: TGTGCCAGCAGGTACACAGATACGCAGTATTTT. This sequence encodes CASRYTDTQYF. The rearrangement links TRBV25-1 to TRBJ2-3; D is unclear. Between the trimmed V and J ends, which lost 6 bases and 2 bases, there was a span of 3 bases. The CDR3 length is 11 residues. In germline, CDR1 is MGHDK, CDR2 SYGVNS.

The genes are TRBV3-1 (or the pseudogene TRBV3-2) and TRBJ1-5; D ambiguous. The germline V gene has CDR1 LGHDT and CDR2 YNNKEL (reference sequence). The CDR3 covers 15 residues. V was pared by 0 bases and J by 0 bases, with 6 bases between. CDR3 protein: CASSQEALSNQPQHF. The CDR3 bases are TGTGCCAGCAGCCAAGAGGCTCTTAGCAATCAGCCCCAGCATTTT.